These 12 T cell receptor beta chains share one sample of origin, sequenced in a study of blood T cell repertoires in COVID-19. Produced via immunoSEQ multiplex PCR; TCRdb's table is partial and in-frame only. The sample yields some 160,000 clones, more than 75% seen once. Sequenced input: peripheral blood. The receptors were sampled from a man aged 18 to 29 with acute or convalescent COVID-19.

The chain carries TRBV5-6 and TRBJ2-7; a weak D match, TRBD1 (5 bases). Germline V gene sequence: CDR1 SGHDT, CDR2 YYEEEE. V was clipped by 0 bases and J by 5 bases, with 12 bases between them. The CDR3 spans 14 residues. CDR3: CASSLDAGMNEQYF. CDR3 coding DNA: TGTGCCAGCAGCTTGGATGCAGGGATGAACGAGCAGTACTTC.

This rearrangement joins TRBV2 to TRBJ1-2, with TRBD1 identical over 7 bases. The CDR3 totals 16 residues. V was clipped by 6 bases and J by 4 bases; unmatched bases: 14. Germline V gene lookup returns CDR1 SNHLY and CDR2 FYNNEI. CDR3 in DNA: TGTGCCAGCAGGGAGTATACAGGGGCCCCTTCCTATGGCTACACCTTC. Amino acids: CASREYTGAPSYGYTF.

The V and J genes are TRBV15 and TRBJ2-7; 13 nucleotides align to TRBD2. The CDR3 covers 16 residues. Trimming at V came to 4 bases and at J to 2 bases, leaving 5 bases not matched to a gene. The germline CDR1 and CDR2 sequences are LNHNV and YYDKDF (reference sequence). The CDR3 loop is CATSIRTSGRPYEQYF. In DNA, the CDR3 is TGTGCCACCAGCATCAGGACTAGCGGGAGACCCTACGAGCAGTACTTC.

The CDR3: CASSLGQGLDQPQHF. The CDR3, as DNA: TGCGCCAGCAGCTTGGGGCAGGGTCTCGATCAGCCCCAGCATTTT. The V call is TRBV5-1, the J call TRBJ1-5; D is perhaps TRBD1 (5 bases). Trimming cost V 0 bases and J 5 bases, with 12 bases left between them. The CDR3 is 15 residues long. Germline CDR1 reads SGHRS; CDR2 reads YFSETQ.

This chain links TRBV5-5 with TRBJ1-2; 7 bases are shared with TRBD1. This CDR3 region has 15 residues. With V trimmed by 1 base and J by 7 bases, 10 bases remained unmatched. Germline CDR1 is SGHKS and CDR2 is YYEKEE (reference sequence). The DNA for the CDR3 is TGTGCCAGCAGCTTGACTACAGGGGCGAGGTTTGGCTACACCTTC. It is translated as CASSLTTGARFGYTF.

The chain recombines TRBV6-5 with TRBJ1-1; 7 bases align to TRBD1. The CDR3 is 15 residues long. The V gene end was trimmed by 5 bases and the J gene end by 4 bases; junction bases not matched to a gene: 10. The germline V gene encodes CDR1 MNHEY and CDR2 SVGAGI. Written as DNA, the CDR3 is TGTGCCAGCAGTAGCCGAAAACAGGGGAGCACTGAAGCTTTCTTT. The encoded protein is CASSSRKQGSTEAFF.

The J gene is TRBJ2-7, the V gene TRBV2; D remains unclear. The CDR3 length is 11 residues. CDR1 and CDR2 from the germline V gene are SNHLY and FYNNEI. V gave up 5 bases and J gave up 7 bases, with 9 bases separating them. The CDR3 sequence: CASSPLREQYF. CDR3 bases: TGTGCCAGCAGTCCCCTCCGGGAGCAGTACTTC.

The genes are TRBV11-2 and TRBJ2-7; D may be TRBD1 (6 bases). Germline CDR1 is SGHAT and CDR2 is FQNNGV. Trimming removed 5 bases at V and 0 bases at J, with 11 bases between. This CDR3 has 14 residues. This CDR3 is CASSLGQYSYEQYF. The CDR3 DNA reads TGTGCCAGCAGCCTTGGACAGTACTCCTACGAGCAGTACTTC.

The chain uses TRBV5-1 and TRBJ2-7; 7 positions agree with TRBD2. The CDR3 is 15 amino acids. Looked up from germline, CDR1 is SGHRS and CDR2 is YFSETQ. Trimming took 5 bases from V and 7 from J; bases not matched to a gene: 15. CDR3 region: CASSPGGGTSWEQYF. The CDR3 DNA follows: TGCGCCAGCAGTCCTGGGGGGGGGACCTCCTGGGAGCAGTACTTC.

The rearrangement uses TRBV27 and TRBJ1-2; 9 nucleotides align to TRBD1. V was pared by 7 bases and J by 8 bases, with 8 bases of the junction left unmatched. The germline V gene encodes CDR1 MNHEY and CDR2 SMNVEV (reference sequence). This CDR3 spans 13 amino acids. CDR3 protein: CASTTGGSGGYTF. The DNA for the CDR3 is TGTGCCAGCACCACAGGGGGCTCAGGAGGCTACACCTTC.

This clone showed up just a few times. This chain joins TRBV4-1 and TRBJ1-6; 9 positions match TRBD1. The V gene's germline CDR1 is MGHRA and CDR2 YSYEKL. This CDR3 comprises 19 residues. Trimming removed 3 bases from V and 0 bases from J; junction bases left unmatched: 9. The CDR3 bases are TGCGCCAGCAGCCACTCCGGGACAGGGTTGAGCTCCTATAATTCACCCCTCCACTTT. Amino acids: CASSHSGTGLSSYNSPLHF.

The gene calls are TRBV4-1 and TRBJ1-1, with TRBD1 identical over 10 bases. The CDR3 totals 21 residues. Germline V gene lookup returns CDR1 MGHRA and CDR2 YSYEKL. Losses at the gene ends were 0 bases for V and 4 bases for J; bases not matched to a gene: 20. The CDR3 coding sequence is TGCGCCAGCAGCCAAGAAATAATACCCGGGACAGGGGTGAACATGGTCACTGAAGCTTTCTTT. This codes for CASSQEIIPGTGVNMVTEAFF.